This T cell receptor (beta chain) appears in the sequencing data of a study of shared clonotypes between healthy human individuals. Study results and limitations: A few donors held about 5% of naive CD4 clonotypes in common.

About this clone: What it binds is unknown.

Authors' analysis steps: Junction-only immunoSEQ data arrived without quality scores, meaning filtering differed. Repertoires were generated with immunoSEQ multiplex PCR, while TCRdb's copy carries only in-frame clones and drops some. Clone size and the V and J calls come from that table; the DNA yielded D and trimming. Of 2 million to 2.5 million clones in the sample, more than 90% are singletons; the top ten hold about 0.13%. Germline CDR1 reads GTSNPN; CDR2 reads SVGIG (reference sequence). This CDR3 contains 15 residues. After removal of 3 bases from V and 6 bases from J, the junction contained 6 bases not matched to a gene.

This TCR came from a man between 18 and 35 years old in good health. This chain joins TRBV30 and TRBJ2-1; TRBD2 matches 12 bases. What was sequenced was naive CD4+ T cells sorted from blood. Sample subset: CD45RA+ positively selected. The CDR3 DNA follows: TGTGCCTGGAGGCTAGCGGGAGGGCCCCGCAATGAGCAGTTCTTC. Translating gives CAWRLAGGPRNEQFF. The whole variable domain, remainder taken from reference TRBV30 and TRBJ2-1, is SQTIHQWPATLVQPVGSPLSLECTVEGTSNPNLYWYRQAAGRGLQLLFYSVGIGQISSEVPQNLSASRPQDRQFILSSKKLLLSDSGFYLCAWRLAGGPRNEQFFGPGTRLTVL.